This T cell receptor beta chain is drawn from a study of T cell responses to AZD1222 COVID-19 vaccine. General study points: Just a handful of AZD1222 recipients were seropositive at baseline. Reports say nearly half of spike-specific TCRs go after unmutated variant regions. CD4 TCRs covered the whole spike, strongest at regions 160-218 and 743-854.

Points on this clone: Its specificity is not known.

The CDR3 has 13 amino acids. V dropped 1 base and J dropped 6 bases, with 7 bases sitting between them. Germline CDR1 MNHNS, CDR2 SASEGT. Measured with immunoSEQ multiplex PCR; TCRdb has only the in-frame clones, and not every one. The sample carries roughly 180,000 clones, 85% to 95% recorded once. The TCR was taken from an adult who received the AZD1222 COVID-19 vaccine. V usage is TRBV6-1 and J usage is TRBJ1-3; D is uncertain. Sequenced material: peripheral blood, taken 28 days after the second AZD1222 dose. The CDR3 DNA is TGTGCCAGCAGTGAAGATCTCCAAAACACCATATATTTT. Translation: CASSEDLQNTIYF.